Following are 30 T cell receptor beta chains from one sample sequenced in a study of blood T cell repertoires in COVID-19. Only in-frame clones appear in the TCRdb table, and some are missing; sequencing was by immunoSEQ multiplex PCR. The sample has 150,000 to 200,000 clones, approximately 90% seen once; the top ten hold about 7%. Sequencing was done on a sample of peripheral blood. Receptors were obtained from a woman aged 80 or over in a cohort sampled during active or convalescent COVID-19.

The chain is built from TRBV4-3 and TRBJ2-5, with 9 positions matching TRBD1. The V segment lost 3 bases and the J segment 4 bases; nucleotides outside the gene matches: 3. The germline V gene encodes CDR1 LGHNA and CDR2 YSLEER. CDR3 length: 14 residues. The CDR3 sequence: CASSHQTGGETQYF. CDR3 DNA sequence: TGCGCCAGCAGCCACCAGACAGGGGGAGAGACCCAGTACTTC.

The rearrangement uses TRBV5-8 and TRBJ2-7, with TRBD1 identical over 7 bases. The ends lost 4 bases at V and 2 bases at J; junction bases unmatched: 6. This CDR3 is built from 14 residues. Germline CDR1 reads SGHTS; CDR2 reads YDEGEE. CDR3 protein: CASSKTGTTYEQYF. CDR3 nucleotides: TGTGCCAGCAGCAAGACAGGGACCACCTACGAGCAGTACTTC.

This clone was counted a single time. The chain uses TRBV7-2 and TRBJ2-4, with D tentatively TRBD1 (6 bases). Germline V gene data show CDR1 as SGHTA and CDR2 as FQGNSA. The V gene lost 7 bases and the J gene lost 9 bases, with 13 bases spanning the gap. This CDR3 has 12 residues. In nucleotides, the CDR3 is TGTGCCAGCACACGACAGGAGAGCATTCAGTACTTC. Translated: CASTRQESIQYF.

The rearrangement uses TRBV20-1 and TRBJ1-2; a weak D match, TRBD1 (5 bases). V was clipped by 6 bases and J by 4 bases, with 9 bases between them. The CDR3 length is 11 residues. Germline values: CDR1 DFQATT, CDR2 SNEGSKA (reference sequence). The CDR3 is CSADDSYGYTF. CDR3 nucleotides: TGCAGTGCGGACGACAGCTATGGCTACACCTTC.

This chain links TRBV7-9 with TRBJ2-7; D is perhaps TRBD2 (5 bases). Trimming cost V 5 bases and J 3 bases, with 14 bases left between them. This CDR3 has 14 amino acids. Germline V gene data show CDR1 as SEHNR and CDR2 as FQNEAQ (reference sequence). The CDR3 DNA reads as TGTGCCAGCAGCCTACTGAGGGAGCACTACGAGCAGTACGTC. Its translation: CASSLLREHYEQYV.

The gene calls are TRBV5-5 and TRBJ2-3, with D tentatively TRBD1 (5 bases). The CDR3 is made up of 16 amino acids. Germline V CDR1 and CDR2: SGHKS, YYEKEE (reference sequence). The V end lost 4 bases, the J end lost 0 bases, and 15 bases lay between the germline ends. The CDR3 reads CASSARVIMSTDTQYF. The CDR3 region has the DNA TGTGCCAGCAGCGCCAGGGTTATCATGAGCACAGATACGCAGTATTTT.

The rearrangement joins TRBV19 to TRBJ1-6; the match to TRBD1 covers 8 bases. The CDR3 length is 15 residues. Trimming took 3 bases from V and 5 from J; bases not matched to a gene: 3. Germline lookup yields CDR1 LNHDA and CDR2 SQIVND (reference sequence). The CDR3 protein is CASSIGQGHNSPLHF. The CDR3, as DNA: TGTGCCAGTAGTATCGGACAGGGACATAATTCACCCCTCCACTTT.

The chain combines TRBV29-1 with TRBJ2-5, with 9 bases fitting TRBD2. The CDR3 consists of 14 residues. Germline V gene sequence: CDR1 SQVTM, CDR2 ANQGSEA. Trimming at V came to 5 bases and at J to 4 bases, leaving 8 bases not matched to a gene. CDR3 nucleotide sequence: TGCAGCGTTCCCCCGGTGCGGGAGGGAGAGACCCAGTACTTC. Amino acids: CSVPPVREGETQYF.

This chain joins TRBV5-6 and TRBJ2-3; D may be TRBD2 (5 bases). The V gene's germline CDR1 is SGHDT and CDR2 YYEEEE. Trimming removed 4 bases from V and 2 bases from J, with 11 bases in between. The CDR3 totals 14 residues. The CDR3 loop is CASSTEGDTDTQYF. The CDR3 DNA reads TGTGCCAGCAGCACTGAGGGCGACACAGATACGCAGTATTTT. The entire variable domain, with the rest obtained from reference TRBV5-6 and TRBJ2-3, is as follows: DAGVTQSPTHLIKTRGQQVTLRCSPKSGHDTVSWYQQALGQGPQFIFQYYEEEERQRGNFPDRFSGHQFPNYSSELNVNALLLGDSALYLCASSTEGDTDTQYFGPGTRLTVL.

The CDR3 DNA sequence: TGCGCCAGCAGTGAGTGGGGCAGGTCTGCTGGCTACACCTTC. Translated, it gives CASSEWGRSAGYTF. The chain has TRBV10-1 and TRBJ1-2, with TRBD1 as a possible D gene (5 bases). The CDR3 is 14 residues long. V was cut by 1 base and J by 7 bases, with 13 bases left in between. Germline CDR1 WNHNN, CDR2 SYGVQD (reference sequence).

The chain couples TRBV9 to TRBJ2-3; 8 positions agree with TRBD1. V was clipped by 4 bases and J by 1 base; unmatched bases: 8. Germline V gene data show CDR1 as SGDLS and CDR2 as YYNGEE. There are 16 residues in the CDR3. The CDR3 bases are TGTGCCAGCAGCAAACGGACAGGGACGGGCACAGATACGCAGTATTTT. This translates into CASSKRTGTGTDTQYF.

The V gene is TRBV19, the J gene TRBJ1-1; D gene ambiguous. Trimming cost V 6 bases and J 0 bases, with 11 bases left between them. The CDR3 contains 14 residues. CDR1 is LNHDA and CDR2 is SQIVND in the germline V gene (reference sequence). Written as DNA, the CDR3 is TGTGCCAGTAGCCAAGACATTATGAACACTGAAGCTTTCTTT. Amino acids: CASSQDIMNTEAFF.

The chain has TRBV4-3 and TRBJ2-2, with 10 bases aligning to TRBD2. The V segment lost 0 bases and the J segment 4 bases; nucleotides outside the gene matches: 2. Germline CDR1 and CDR2: LGHNA and YSLEER. CDR3 size: 16 residues. CDR3 residues: CASSQDERGGTGELFF. DNA of the CDR3: TGCGCCAGCAGCCAAGATGAGCGGGGGGGCACCGGGGAGCTGTTTTTT.

Note on this clone: The sample carries other DNA sequences with the same CDR3. V and J are TRBV2 and TRBJ2-2; 10 nucleotides match TRBD1. Losses at the gene ends were 5 bases for V and 5 bases for J; bases not matched to a gene: 5. CDR1 SNHLY and CDR2 FYNNEI come from the germline V gene. The CDR3 contains 15 residues. CDR3 loop: CASSRQGAGTGELFF. The CDR3 region has the DNA TGTGCCAGCAGTCGACAGGGGGCGGGAACCGGGGAGCTGTTTTTT.

The chain has TRBV5-1 and TRBJ2-5; 8 bases match TRBD2. The CDR3 sequence is 14 residues long. The V segment lost 4 bases and the J segment 1 base; nucleotides outside the gene matches: 3. Looked up from germline, CDR1 is SGHRS and CDR2 is YFSETQ. The CDR3 DNA is TGCGCCAGCAGCGATGGGACTAGCCAAGAGACCCAGTACTTC. This sequence encodes CASSDGTSQETQYF.

The chain couples TRBV6-2 or TRBV6-3 to TRBJ1-1; 7 positions match TRBD1. V gave up 6 bases and J gave up 5 bases; unmatched junction bases: 6. Germline lookup yields CDR1 MNHEY and CDR2 SVGEGT. The CDR3 has 13 residues. The CDR3 DNA is TGTGCCAGCAGCCCACAGGGGAAAACTGAAGCTTTCTTT. Its translation is CASSPQGKTEAFF.

The CDR3 DNA follows: TGTGCCAGCAGCCGAAACGGACAGGGCGATGGCTACACCTTC. Amino acids: CASSRNGQGDGYTF. The gene calls are TRBV3-1 (or the pseudogene TRBV3-2) and TRBJ1-2; TRBD1 aligns across 8 bases. Germline CDR1 and CDR2: LGHDT and YNNKEL (reference sequence). The CDR3 runs 14 residues. Trimming took 4 bases from V and 6 from J; bases not matched to a gene: 7.

The chain joins TRBV5-8 to TRBJ1-4; D gene uncertain. The V and J ends lost 3 bases and 0 bases respectively, with 12 bases between them. The CDR3 length is 16 residues. Germline lookup yields CDR1 SGHTS and CDR2 YDEGEE. The CDR3 DNA reads as TGTGCCAGCAGCTCCGTTTGGCCCGCAACTAATGAAAAACTGTTTTTT. Translation gives CASSSVWPATNEKLFF.

J is TRBJ2-7 and V is TRBV3-1 (or the pseudogene TRBV3-2), with 9 bases matching TRBD1. The germline CDR1 and CDR2 sequences are LGHDT and YNNKEL (reference sequence). Trimming took 3 bases from V and 2 from J; bases not matched to a gene: 5. The CDR3 sequence is 15 residues long. The CDR3 is CASSQGQGRAYEQYF. The CDR3 DNA follows: TGTGCCAGCAGCCAGGGACAGGGAAGGGCCTACGAGCAGTACTTC.

The chain has TRBV6-1 and TRBJ2-3; tentatively, D is TRBD2 (5 bases). Per the germline V gene, CDR1 is MNHNS and CDR2 is SASEGT. Trimming cost V 2 bases and J 7 bases, with 13 bases left between them. This CDR3 is built from 14 residues. CDR3 residues: CASSELAPPHTQYF. The DNA of the CDR3 is TGTGCCAGCAGTGAACTAGCCCCTCCCCATACGCAGTATTTT.

This clone was counted once. This sample also contains other DNA sequences that code for the same CDR3. This chain links TRBV27 with TRBJ1-2, with a weak D call TRBD1 (6 bases). The CDR3 has 13 amino acids. CDR1 MNHEY and CDR2 SMNVEV come from the germline V gene (reference sequence). V lost 3 bases and J lost 5, with 10 bases in between. CDR3 DNA: TGTGCCAGCAGTTTGCAGGGGTCATATGGCTACACCTTC. It codes for CASSLQGSYGYTF.

This clone was counted only a few times. The chain links TRBV6-4 to TRBJ1-2; perhaps TRBD1 as D (5 bases). V lost 0 bases, J lost 13 bases, and 12 bases lay in between. The CDR3 sequence is 12 residues long. The germline gives CDR1 MRHNA, CDR2 SNTAGT. Written as DNA, the CDR3 is TGTGCCAGCAGTGACTCAGGGCAGGGAATCACCTTC. Its translation: CASSDSGQGITF.

The J gene is TRBJ1-2, the V gene TRBV3-1 (or the pseudogene TRBV3-2), with D possibly being TRBD1 (6 bases). From germline, CDR1 is LGHDT and CDR2 YNNKEL (reference sequence). The V end lost 0 bases, the J end lost 6 bases, and 17 bases lay between the germline ends. This CDR3 has 16 residues. The CDR3 protein is CASSQDLVAGADGYTF. The CDR3 nucleotides read TGTGCCAGCAGCCAAGATCTAGTCGCAGGGGCGGATGGCTACACCTTC.

V gene TRBV3-1 (or the pseudogene TRBV3-2) combines with J gene TRBJ1-2, with D possibly matching TRBD1 (6 bases). Germline values: CDR1 LGHDT, CDR2 YNNKEL (reference sequence). The CDR3 is 11 amino acids. Trimming removed 7 bases from V and 5 bases from J, with 8 bases in between. CDR3 bases: TGTGCCAGCACCGGACAGTATGGCTACACCTTC. Translating it yields CASTGQYGYTF.

This chain uses TRBV9 with TRBJ2-7; 7 nucleotides line up with TRBD2. CDR3 length equals 19 residues. The germline gives CDR1 SGDLS, CDR2 YYNGEE. With V trimmed by 1 base and J by 5 bases, 21 bases remained unmatched. CDR3 sequence: CASSVKWGGHRALPDEQYV. As DNA, the CDR3 is TGTGCCAGCAGCGTAAAGTGGGGAGGGCACCGAGCCCTACCCGACGAGCAGTACGTC.

CDR3 residues: CASSLSGGRRETQYF. DNA for the CDR3: TGTGCCAGCAGCTTATCCGGGGGGCGCCGGGAGACCCAGTACTTC. The chain employs TRBV11-2 and TRBJ2-5; possible D gene TRBD2, 7 bases. V dropped 2 bases and J dropped 5 bases, with 15 bases sitting between them. The CDR3 is made up of 15 amino acids. The germline gives CDR1 SGHAT, CDR2 FQNNGV. The whole variable domain, filled in from reference TRBV11-2 and TRBJ2-5, reads EAGVAQSPRYKIIEKRQSVAFWCNPISGHATLYWYQQILGQGPKLLIQFQNNGVVDDSQLPKDRFSAERLKGVDSTLKIQPAKLEDSAVYLCASSLSGGRRETQYFGPGTRLLVL.

This clone has a handful of counts. The rearrangement joins TRBV4-3 to TRBJ2-7; perhaps TRBD1 as D (5 bases). CDR1 and CDR2 (germline): LGHNA, YSLEER. Trimming pared 0 bases from V and 1 base from J, leaving 10 bases between. The CDR3 is made up of 15 amino acids. The CDR3 spells CASSQELQASYEQYF. CDR3 DNA sequence: TGCGCCAGCAGCCAAGAATTACAGGCTTCCTACGAGCAGTACTTC.

This clone was counted between two and nine times. The chain carries TRBV11-2 and TRBJ1-2; D perhaps matches TRBD1 (6 bases). The V and J ends lost 5 bases and 5 bases respectively, with 12 bases between them. The CDR3 is made up of 13 amino acids. Germline V gives CDR1 SGHAT, CDR2 FQNNGV. As DNA, the CDR3 is TGTGCCAGCAGCCCGGACAGAACTTATGGCTACACCTTC. Its protein is CASSPDRTYGYTF.

The chain employs TRBV23-1 and TRBJ2-7, with 8 nucleotides matching TRBD2. TRBV23-1 is an ORF, with its function uncertain. The V segment lost 4 bases and the J segment 5 bases; nucleotides outside the gene matches: 4. This CDR3 comprises 13 residues. The CDR3 nucleotides read TGCGCCAGCAGTCGCGGGGGGCTTAACGAGCAGTACGTC. Translation: CASSRGGLNEQYV.

V and J are TRBV6-5 and TRBJ2-1; tentative D call: TRBD2 (6 bases). With 5 bases removed from V and 10 bases from J, the gap between germline ends came to 21 bases. The CDR3 has 15 amino acids. CDR1 and CDR2 from the germline V gene are MNHEY and SVGAGI. This CDR3 reads CASSKRLGSEREQFF. In DNA, the CDR3 is TGTGCCAGCAGTAAACGACTAGGTTCGGAGAGGGAGCAGTTCTTC.